The entry below gives a single T cell receptor (beta chain) sequence along with its context. Its matching antigen is unknown. The source of the sample is a study of cytomegalovirus exposure and HLA in healthy donors. Study in general: The approximately 120 million unique TCR beta sequences, from about 179 million T cells, were found by an earlier analysis. Study-wide findings and caveats: The study put around 180 TCR beta chains on its list as cytomegalovirus-associated.

Use of 60 Vbeta and 13 Jbeta primers characterized the PCR. The data were produced by immunoSEQ multiplex PCR, yet TCRdb's version contains in-frame clones alone and is incomplete. This table has some 180,000 clones, 80% appearing once. Germline-derived CDR1 and CDR2 are SGHRS and YFSETQ. The CDR3 is made up of 16 amino acids. V dropped 0 bases and J dropped 0 bases, with 7 bases sitting between them. The origin of this receptor is a male donor in good health and CMV-seronegative. This chain joins TRBV5-1 and TRBJ2-6, with D hard to call. The specimen was PBMCs. CDR3 sequence (DNA): TGCGCCAGCAGCTTGGCCAGAAACTCTGGGGCCAACGTCCTGACTTTC. It yields the protein CASSLARNSGANVLTF. Full variable domain (rest looked up from reference TRBV5-1 and TRBJ2-6): KAGVTQTPRYLIKTRGQQVTLSCSPISGHRSVSWYQQTPGQGLQFLFEYFSETQRNKGNFPGRFSGRQFSNSRSEMNVSTLELGDSALYLCASSLARNSGANVLTFGAGSRLTVL.